Listed below are T cell receptor beta chains from one sample, sequenced in a study of blood T cells in healthy people across ages. TCRdb re-called the 5' RACE reads through MiXCR, storing one row per CDR3 protein. The table shows 780,000 or so distinct CDR3 sequences, with more than 50% occurring only once. The sequenced material came from blood. These receptors came from a man between 40 and 49 years old in good health. CDR3s include the opening cysteine and the closing phenylalanine or tryptophan. D genes are given only for firm matches. Rows give clone size only sometimes, using once, few, many, or a class for an expanded clone.

>TRBJ2-7|-|TRBV6-2/TRBV6-3|few
CASSYMSEQYF
TGTGCCAGCAGTTACATGAGTGAGCAGTACTTC
>TRBJ2-3|TRBD2|TRBV4-2|-
CASSPRGGRSSDTQYF
TGTGCCAGCAGTCCTCGGGGGGGCCGGAGTTCTGATACGCAGTATTTT
>TRBJ1-2|-|TRBV12-3/TRBV12-4|once
CASITLSGSGYTF
TGTGCCAGCATCACTCTCTCAGGGTCGGGCTACACCTTC
>TRBJ1-1|-|TRBV5-8|-
CASSLAVRETTEAFF
TGTGCCAGCAGCTTGGCAGTCCGGGAGACGACTGAAGCTTTCTTT
>TRBJ2-1|-|TRBV27|-
CASSFLGGNEQFF
TGTGCCAGCAGTTTTTTAGGGGGAAATGAGCAGTTCTTC
>TRBJ1-2|TRBD1|TRBV25-1|many
CASNGVGGDGYTF
TGTGCCAGCAATGGGGTAGGGGGCGATGGCTACACCTTC
>TRBJ1-2|TRBD1|TRBV5-4|-
CASSRWGQPNYGYTF
TGTGCCAGCAGCCGATGGGGACAGCCGAACTATGGCTACACCTTC
>TRBJ2-7|TRBD1|TRBV20-1|-
CSATGTGFYEQYF
TGCAGTGCCACCGGGACAGGGTTTTACGAGCAGTACTTC
>TRBJ1-6|-|TRBV5-1|-
CASSLGSSYNSPLHF
TGTGCCAGCAGTTTGGGGAGCTCCTATAATTCACCCCTCCACTTT
>TRBJ2-7|-|TRBV2|-
CASSENRPVREQYF
TGTGCCAGCAGTGAGAATCGCCCCGTACGGGAGCAGTACTTC
>TRBJ2-3|-|TRBV2|once
CASSSRTVDTQYF
TGTGCCAGCAGTAGTAGGACCGTTGATACGCAGTATTTT
>TRBJ2-5|-|TRBV6-1|-
CAIQGGDANQETQYF
TGTGCCATTCAAGGTGGGGACGCCAACCAAGAGACCCAGTACTTC
>TRBJ2-6|-|TRBV28|-
CASRGPGSQPPNSGANVLTF
TGTGCCAGCAGGGGACCAGGGTCCCAACCCCCGAACTCTGGGGCCAACGTCCTGACTTTC
>TRBJ2-5|TRBD1|TRBV28|few
CASSFEDRYQETQYF
TGTGCCAGCAGTTTCGAGGACAGGTACCAAGAGACCCAGTACTTC
>TRBJ2-3|TRBD2|TRBV4-1|-
CASSRRGLVPVSDTQYF
TGCGCCAGCAGCCGCCGGGGACTAGTACCAGTATCAGATACGCAGTATTTT
>TRBJ2-5|TRBD1|TRBV5-1|-
CASSPLQGRETQYF
TGCGCCAGCAGCCCACTACAGGGGCGCGAGACCCAGTACTTC
>TRBJ2-2|-|TRBV4-1|-
CASSQGRGYTGELFF
TGCGCCAGCAGCCAAGGCCGGGGGTATACCGGGGAGCTGTTTTTT
>TRBJ1-1|-|TRBV27|-
CASRGAGGTEAFF
TGTGCCAGTAGAGGAGCCGGTGGCACTGAAGCTTTCTTT
>TRBJ2-4|-|TRBV6-8|-
CASSGPSGDIQYF
TGTGCCAGCTCAGGCCCCTCAGGGGACATTCAGTACTTC
>TRBJ2-3|TRBD2|TRBV10-3|-
CAISPLAGGTDTQYF
TGTGCCATCAGCCCCTTAGCGGGGGGCACAGATACGCAGTATTTT
>TRBJ2-1|-|TRBV27|-
CASSLRFGSGSHNEQFF
TGTGCCAGCAGTTTAAGGTTCGGCTCAGGGAGCCACAATGAGCAGTTCTTC
>TRBJ2-3|TRBD2|TRBV7-2|-
CASSLARLAGGRRDTQYF
TGTGCCAGCAGCTTAGCGAGACTAGCGGGGGGTCGAAGGGATACGCAGTATTTT
>TRBJ1-6|-|TRBV27|-
CASSPAESGNSPLHF
TGTGCCAGCAGTCCAGCCGAGTCCGGGAATTCACCCCTCCACTTT
>TRBJ2-3|TRBD2|TRBV20-1|-
CSASPTTGGVTDTQYF
TGCAGTGCCAGTCCGACTACGGGGGGTGTCACAGATACGCAGTATTTT
>TRBJ2-1|TRBD2|TRBV10-3|-
CAISRLLAGQGGNEQFF
TGTGCCATCAGCCGACTACTAGCGGGCCAGGGAGGGAATGAGCAGTTCTTC
>TRBJ2-2|TRBD1|TRBV24-1|-
CATSPRDSSTGELFF
TGTGCCACCTCTCCCCGGGACAGTAGCACCGGGGAGCTGTTTTTT
>TRBJ2-4|TRBD1|TRBV5-1|-
CASSLKSGTGVKVQYF
TGCGCCAGCAGCTTAAAATCCGGGACAGGCGTTAAGGTTCAGTACTTC
>TRBJ2-2|-|TRBV2|-
CASSERDKKPNTGELFF
TGTGCCAGCAGTGAGAGGGACAAAAAGCCCAACACCGGGGAGCTGTTTTTT
>TRBJ2-3|-|TRBV11-2|once
CASSRNSASTDTQYF
TGTGCCAGCAGCAGGAATAGCGCCAGCACAGATACGCAGTATTTT
>TRBJ2-7|TRBD2|TRBV7-2|few
CASSYRSGMRPYEQYF
TGTGCCAGCAGCTATCGTAGCGGGATGAGGCCCTACGAGCAGTACTTC
>TRBJ2-3|-|TRBV20-1|-
CSATSDTQYF
TGCAGTGCCACGAGTGATACGCAGTATTTT
>TRBJ2-5|TRBD1|TRBV5-1|-
CASSLTGGMETQYF
TGCGCCAGCAGCTTAACAGGGGGAATGGAGACCCAGTACTTC
>TRBJ1-2|TRBD1|TRBV3-1|-
CASSPPTGERFYGYTF
TGTGCCAGCAGCCCCCCCACAGGGGAAAGATTCTATGGCTACACCTTC
>TRBJ2-7|-|TRBV10-3|-
CAIRGTEDSCEQYF
TGTGCCATCAGGGGGACGGAGGACTCCTGCGAGCAGTACTTC
>TRBJ2-7|-|TRBV7-2|few
CASSFDPRLGAPYEQYF
TGTGCCAGCAGCTTCGACCCTAGACTAGGAGCCCCCTACGAGCAGTACTTC
>TRBJ2-5|-|TRBV29-1|-
CSVPWGETQYF
TGCAGCGTTCCCTGGGGCGAGACCCAGTACTTC
>TRBJ1-1|-|TRBV29-1|-
CSVYSTPEAFF
TGCAGCGTTTACTCGACCCCTGAAGCTTTCTTT
>TRBJ2-6|-|TRBV7-3|-
CAVETGANVLTF
TGTGCCGTCGAAACTGGGGCCAACGTCCTGACTTTC
>TRBJ2-3|TRBD2|TRBV10-3|-
CAIRETSGGSTDTQYF
TGTGCCATCAGGGAAACTAGCGGGGGGAGCACAGATACGCAGTATTTT
>TRBJ1-2|-|TRBV4-1|few
CASSHGIPSGYTF
TGCGCCAGCAGCCACGGTATCCCAAGTGGCTACACCTTC
>TRBJ2-3|TRBD2|TRBV4-3|few
CASSQDGGRGGQDTQYF
TGCGCCAGCAGCCAAGATGGGGGCCGGGGGGGTCAGGATACGCAGTATTTT
>TRBJ2-7|-|TRBV6-2/TRBV6-3|-
CASTFDRYEQYF
TGTGCCAGCACCTTCGACAGGTACGAGCAGTACTTC
>TRBJ2-7|-|TRBV14|few
CASSQLETGLGQYF
TGTGCCAGCAGCCAACTGGAAACAGGGTTGGGGCAGTACTTC
>TRBJ2-7|-|TRBV12-3/TRBV12-4|-
CASSKKYEQYF
TGTGCCAGCAGTAAAAAATACGAGCAGTACTTC
>TRBJ2-1|-|TRBV29-1|-
CSVAVRNEQFF
TGCAGCGTTGCAGTCCGCAATGAGCAGTTCTTC
>TRBJ2-7|TRBD2|TRBV4-1|-
CASSQTSGRLEQYF
TGCGCCAGCAGCCAAACTAGCGGGAGGCTCGAGCAGTACTTC
>TRBJ2-7|-|TRBV20-1|few
CSARDLSDGDYEQYF
TGCAGTGCTAGAGATCTCTCCGACGGGGACTACGAGCAGTACTTC
>TRBJ2-3|-|TRBV9|few
CASSVASLRDRTDTQYF
TGTGCCAGCAGCGTAGCTTCGCTACGGGATCGCACAGATACGCAGTATTTT
>TRBJ1-2|-|TRBV3-1|-
CASSLAHSRVGGYTF
TGTGCCAGCAGCCTAGCCCATTCAAGAGTGGGTGGCTACACCTTC
>TRBJ2-3|-|TRBV7-2|-
CASRPTFSLGDTQYF
TGTGCCAGCAGACCAACTTTTAGCTTGGGAGATACGCAGTATTTT
>TRBJ1-2|-|TRBV27|-
CASSPREAEVWDYGYTF
TGTGCCAGCAGCCCTCGCGAGGCGGAAGTTTGGGACTATGGCTACACCTTC
>TRBJ2-1|-|TRBV20-1|few
CSARVGPNEQFF
TGCAGTGCTAGAGTGGGGCCCAATGAGCAGTTCTTC
>TRBJ1-6|-|TRBV9|-
CASSEGGYSPLHF
TGTGCCAGCAGCGAAGGAGGATATTCACCCCTCCACTTT
>TRBJ2-3|-|TRBV5-1|-
CASSQGNAGSTDTQYF
TGCGCCAGCAGCCAAGGCAACGCCGGTAGCACAGATACGCAGTATTTT
>TRBJ2-3|TRBD2|TRBV20-1|-
CSARDAQRETPDTQYF
TGCAGTGCTAGAGATGCCCAGCGGGAAACCCCAGATACGCAGTATTTT
>TRBJ2-7|-|TRBV7-9|-
CASSFPRYYEQYF
TGTGCCAGCAGCTTCCCACGGTACTACGAGCAGTACTTC
>TRBJ2-1|TRBD1|TRBV7-2|-
CASSLFGTGLNEQFF
TGTGCCAGCAGCTTATTCGGGACAGGGCTCAATGAGCAGTTCTTC
>TRBJ1-2|-|TRBV7-9|-
CASNKGLGLGGYTF
TGTGCCAGCAACAAGGGACTGGGGCTAGGTGGCTACACCTTC
>TRBJ2-7|-|TRBV5-5|-
CASSLGPSPTYEQYF
TGTGCCAGCAGCTTGGGTCCGTCCCCCACCTACGAGCAGTACTTC
>TRBJ1-5|-|TRBV12-3/TRBV12-4|-
CASSLFLLTDNNQPQHF
TGTGCCAGCAGTTTGTTCTTATTGACAGATAACAATCAGCCCCAGCATTTT